This entry features one TCR beta chain sequence. No cognate antigen has been identified for it. No per-base quality is available; no much larger clone lies one base away. The source of the sample is a study of regulatory T cells in long-lasting Graves disease (dated by TCRdb to the early 2020s). Background for the entire study: Patients with newly diagnosed Graves' disease had been on antithyroid drugs for under 3 months. Persistent Graves' disease patients were compared with newly diagnosed Graves' disease patients by peripheral blood TCR sequencing and RNA sequencing. The study was registered as a clinical trial and conducted in China. A total of about 35 samples underwent TCR sequencing: around 13 from persistent and around 20 from newly diagnosed Graves' disease patients.

Library preparation employed multiplex PCR. Sequenced using an Illumina HiSeq 4000. To build TCR beta libraries, CDR3 regions were amplified by Arm-PCR using iRepertoire HTBI primers. Before sequencing, the PCR products underwent gel purification. Concerning the study's data processing: A total of roughly 67 TRBV and more than twelve TRBJ segments were identified across samples and were used for gene usage analysis of CDR3 amino acid clonotypes. COPE and FqMerger were used to merge the filtered high-quality paired reads into contigs. BLAST was used to align contigs to the IMGT TRBV, TRBD and TRBJ reference genes, and CDR3 was defined following IMGT. Any clonotype with a frequency above 0.1% was classified as a highly expanded clone. Shannon entropy was used to measure repertoire diversity, and the Gini coefficient was used to measure V-J evenness. Public clonotypes were defined as clonotypes shared by more than one individual. Using fastp at Q25 and MiXCR, TCRdb reprocessed the public reads and kept productive beta chains. Each CDR3 protein gets just one entry, which takes the most common genes and DNA from the rows behind it. These V and J calls derive from TCRdb rather than the authors' analysis. Recorded for this sample are about 380,000 distinct CDR3 sequences; about a sixth of them occurred a single time. Of the sample, 22% is held by the ten largest clones.

Cut back by 10 bases and 7 bases, the V and J ends lie 20 bases apart. CDR3 length: 13 amino acids, cysteine to phenylalanine. Solely the CDR3 DNA is kept, with 39 bases framed from the first base. The germline V gene provides CDR1 MGHDK and CDR2 SYGVNS. General study outcomes and caveats: Compared with newly diagnosed patients, persistent Graves' disease patients had lower TCR Shannon entropy and fewer highly expanded clones, which suggests clonal expansion. Patients with persistent disease shared more public clonotypes (roughly 2,900) than newly diagnosed patients did (more than 900). Because the primary lesion, thyroid tissue, could not be accessed, the study looked at peripheral blood alone. Only the TCR beta chain was sequenced and analyzed. TRBV28, TRBJ1-2 and TRBJ2-5 were preferentially used in persistent disease, while TRBV20-1 and TRBJ2-1 were favored in newly diagnosed disease. The authors acknowledged the small sample size as a limitation that may reduce accuracy.

This specimen's time point label, interpreted: newly diagnosed GD, antithyroid drugs for less than 3 months. For both TCR sequencing and RNA sequencing, RNA was extracted from PBMCs in TRIzol. The diagnosis of Graves' disease was made according to American Thyroid Association guidelines. The patients came from an endocrinology department in Xi'an, China. From each patient, roughly 9 milliliters of peripheral blood was collected into an EDTA anticoagulant tube. Ficoll Paque Plus density gradient separation was used to isolate PBMCs, and no additional T cell sorting was done. An Agilent 2100 Bioanalyzer and agarose gel were used to check RNA quality, and a NanoDrop 2000 was used to measure RNA concentration.

The starting material was peripheral blood mononuclear cells (PBMCs), obtained at new diagnosis, from a patient treated with antithyroid drugs. The TCR comes from a female donor with Graves disease. The chain joins TRBV25-1 to TRBJ2-7; confidence is insufficient to name the D gene. The nucleotide sequence is given as TGTGCCAAAACGATCATCGGTCAGAAGGAGCAGTACTTC. It codes for CAKTIIGQKEQYF.